This T cell receptor (beta chain) was recorded in a study of OX40 agonist ivuxolimab in advanced cancers. Clones were sequenced by immunoSEQ multiplex PCR, and TCRdb holds only the in-frame ones, with some missing. The repertoire has about 46,000 clones, about 91% of them found once; the top ten carry 12%. The germline V gene encodes CDR1 SGDLS and CDR2 YYNGEE. V dropped 0 bases and J dropped 1; count of bases not matched to a gene: 4. The CDR3 consists of 15 residues. The V call is TRBV9, the J call TRBJ2-7, with 7 positions matching TRBD1. Sequenced material: CD4+ or CD8+ T cells sorted from blood, taken in a trial of the OX40 agonist ivuxolimab. The TCR sequence derives from an adult with an advanced solid tumor such as melanoma, head and neck, liver or kidney cancer. The CDR3 coding sequence is TGTGCCAGCAGCGTAGGGACAGGTAATTCCTACGAGCAGTACTTC. It translates to CASSVGTGNSYEQYF.